A selection of T cell receptor beta chains follows, all from one sample in a study of T cells in localized non-small cell lung cancer. TCRdb keeps only in-frame clones here, not all; method: immunoSEQ multiplex PCR. Here the sample spans tens of thousands of clones, about 91% being singletons. The sample consisted of peripheral blood, taken before any cancer treatment. These receptor sequences come from a man aged 40 to 69 with stage I squamous cell lung carcinoma. CDR3s include the opening cysteine and the closing phenylalanine or tryptophan. D genes are given only for firm matches. The size of a clone is reported for some rows only, either as once, few or many, or as a class for expanded clones.

D gene: TRBD1; V gene: TRBV30; J gene: TRBJ1-3; clone size: NA; CDR3 DNA: TGTGCCTGGAGTGATCCTAACAGGGGCCACTCTGGAAACACCATATATTTT; CDR3 protein: CAWSDPNRGHSGNTIYF
D gene: TRBD2; V gene: TRBV7-3; J gene: TRBJ2-1; clone size: NA; CDR3 DNA: TGTGCCAGCAGCGCCCTAGCGGGGGGGCCCAATGAGCAGTTCTTC; CDR3 protein: CASSALAGGPNEQFF
D gene: NA; V gene: TRBV9; J gene: TRBJ2-1; clone size: NA; CDR3 DNA: TGTGCCAGCAGCAACCTCGCCCGTCCTGAGCAGTTCTTC; CDR3 protein: CASSNLARPEQFF
D gene: NA; V gene: TRBV4-3; J gene: TRBJ2-4; clone size: NA; CDR3 DNA: TGCGCCAGCAGCCAGTTTTTCGGGGCCGAAAACATTCAGTACTTC; CDR3 protein: CASSQFFGAENIQYF
D gene: NA; V gene: TRBV5-1; J gene: TRBJ2-5; clone size: NA; CDR3 DNA: TGCGCCAGCAGTAGGACAGTTCAAGAGACCCAGTACTTC; CDR3 protein: CASSRTVQETQYF
D gene: TRBD1; V gene: TRBV11-2; J gene: TRBJ2-7; clone size: NA; CDR3 DNA: TGTGCCAGCAGCTTTACCCCCCAGACAGGGAAGAACGAGCAGTACTTC; CDR3 protein: CASSFTPQTGKNEQYF
D gene: NA; V gene: TRBV9; J gene: TRBJ1-1; clone size: NA; CDR3 DNA: TGTGCCAGCAGCCCAGGGCCGAACACTGAAGCTTTCTTT; CDR3 protein: CASSPGPNTEAFF
D gene: NA; V gene: TRBV28; J gene: TRBJ1-1; clone size: NA; CDR3 DNA: TGTGCCAGCCGGGCTGACCGGTTGAACACTGAAGCTTTCTTT; CDR3 protein: CASRADRLNTEAFF
D gene: NA; V gene: TRBV9; J gene: TRBJ1-3; clone size: once; CDR3 DNA: TGTGCCAGCAGCGTAGGGGCACGACTCTCTGGAAACACCATATATTTT; CDR3 protein: CASSVGARLSGNTIYF
D gene: NA; V gene: TRBV2; J gene: TRBJ2-2; clone size: NA; CDR3 DNA: TGTGCCAGCAGTGAATGGGCTGAGACCGGGGAGCTGTTTTTT; CDR3 protein: CASSEWAETGELFF
D gene: NA; V gene: TRBV2; J gene: TRBJ2-1; clone size: NA; CDR3 DNA: TGTGCCAGCAGTGACCCACTACGCGGTGAGCAGTTCTTC; CDR3 protein: CASSDPLRGEQFF
D gene: TRBD1; V gene: TRBV27; J gene: TRBJ1-2; clone size: once; CDR3 DNA: TGTGCCAGCAGTATACGACAGGGGACGGTTTACGGCTACACCTTC; CDR3 protein: CASSIRQGTVYGYTF
D gene: NA; V gene: TRBV30; J gene: TRBJ2-2; clone size: NA; CDR3 DNA: TGTGCCTGGAGTGTATACCCTGCCGGGGAGCTGTTTTTT; CDR3 protein: CAWSVYPAGELFF
D gene: NA; V gene: TRBV30; J gene: TRBJ1-1; clone size: once; CDR3 DNA: TGTGCCTCTATAAGGGGCACTGAAGCTTTCTTT; CDR3 protein: CASIRGTEAFF
D gene: TRBD1; V gene: TRBV7-8; J gene: TRBJ1-4; clone size: once; CDR3 DNA: TGTGCCAGCAGGCGGACAGGGACGTCCAATGAAAAACTGTTTTTT; CDR3 protein: CASRRTGTSNEKLFF
D gene: NA; V gene: TRBV28; J gene: TRBJ1-5; clone size: NA; CDR3 DNA: TGTGCCAGCAGTTTAGCGGAGCGGACCAATCAGCCCCAGCATTTT; CDR3 protein: CASSLAERTNQPQHF
D gene: NA; V gene: TRBV5-1; J gene: TRBJ1-5; clone size: NA; CDR3 DNA: TGCGCCAGCAGTCCGGGGGTCAATCAGCCCCAGCATTTT; CDR3 protein: CASSPGVNQPQHF
D gene: TRBD1; V gene: TRBV7-8; J gene: TRBJ1-2; clone size: NA; CDR3 DNA: TGTGCCAGCAGCTTACTCCCCGGACAGGGATTATCTTACACCTTC; CDR3 protein: CASSLLPGQGLSYTF
D gene: NA; V gene: TRBV29-1; J gene: TRBJ2-5; clone size: few; CDR3 DNA: TGCAGCGCCTCCCGGGGGGAGACCCAGTACTTC; CDR3 protein: CSASRGETQYF
D gene: TRBD2; V gene: TRBV28; J gene: TRBJ2-7; clone size: NA; CDR3 DNA: TGTGCCAGCAGTCCCGGGGGGGGCGCAAGCTACGAGCAGTACTTC; CDR3 protein: CASSPGGGASYEQYF
D gene: TRBD1; V gene: TRBV9; J gene: TRBJ1-5; clone size: NA; CDR3 DNA: TGTGCCAGCAGCCCAGGACAGGGGGCTCGCAATCAGCCCCAGCATTTT; CDR3 protein: CASSPGQGARNQPQHF
D gene: NA; V gene: TRBV5-1; J gene: TRBJ2-5; clone size: NA; CDR3 DNA: TGCGCCAGCAGCCGCGGACAGCTTAAAACCTACCAAGAGACCCAGTACTTC; CDR3 protein: CASSRGQLKTYQETQYF
D gene: NA; V gene: TRBV15; J gene: TRBJ1-5; clone size: few; CDR3 DNA: TGTGCCACCGGCAAGACAGGCAGCAATCAGCCCCAGCATTTT; CDR3 protein: CATGKTGSNQPQHF
D gene: NA; V gene: TRBV9; J gene: TRBJ2-5; clone size: once; CDR3 DNA: TGTGCCAGTTTCCCTAGCTCCTTTGGCGAGACCCAGTACTTC; CDR3 protein: CASFPSSFGETQYF
D gene: TRBD2; V gene: TRBV30; J gene: TRBJ2-3; clone size: NA; CDR3 DNA: TGTGCCCTCAGCGGGGTAAGCACAGATACGCAGTATTTT; CDR3 protein: CALSGVSTDTQYF
D gene: TRBD2; V gene: TRBV13; J gene: TRBJ2-3; clone size: few; CDR3 DNA: TGTGCCAGCAGCTTAGGCCTTCGCGGGGGTACAGATACGCAGTATTTT; CDR3 protein: CASSLGLRGGTDTQYF
D gene: TRBD1; V gene: TRBV5-1; J gene: TRBJ1-4; clone size: NA; CDR3 DNA: TGCGCCAGCAGCTTGGACAGGGGTGGGGAAAAACTGTTTTTT; CDR3 protein: CASSLDRGGEKLFF
D gene: NA; V gene: TRBV25-1; J gene: TRBJ1-1; clone size: NA; CDR3 DNA: TGTGCCAGCAGTGAATTGGGTAGGCAGACGAACACTGAAGCTTTCTTT; CDR3 protein: CASSELGRQTNTEAFF
D gene: NA; V gene: TRBV30; J gene: TRBJ1-1; clone size: few; CDR3 DNA: TGTGCCTGGAGCCCAGGGACACAAGCTTTCTTT; CDR3 protein: CAWSPGTQAFF